The 13 T cell receptor beta chains presented below share a single source sample, sequenced in a study of type 1 and type 2 diabetes patients. PCR was run on genomic DNA. Amplification of the beta chain CDR3 used 30 forward and 13 reverse multiplex primers. Using its own MiXCR run on the multiplex PCR reads, TCRdb lists one record per CDR3 protein. The sample has around 300,000 distinct CDR3 sequences, approximately 50% seen once. Sequenced input: peripheral blood mononuclear cells (PBMCs). The receptors were gathered from a man between 18 and 35 years old with type 2 diabetes.

The chain combines TRBV15 with TRBJ1-1; perhaps TRBD1 as D (6 bases). Germline CDR1 is LNHNV and CDR2 is YYDKDF (reference sequence). There are 13 residues in the CDR3. Trimming left V 4 bases short and J 1 base short, with 7 bases between. In DNA form, the CDR3 reads TGTGCCACCAGCACAGGGGAGAACACTGAAGCTTTCTTT. This gives the protein CATSTGENTEAFF. Full variable domain (outside the CDR3, taken from reference TRBV15 and TRBJ1-1): DAMVIQNPRYQVTQFGKPVTLSCSQTLNHNVMYWYQQKSSQAPKLLFHYYDKDFNNEADTPDNFQSRRPNTSFCFLDIRSPGLGDTAMYLCATSTGENTEAFFGQGTRLTVV.

The chain is built from TRBV6-1 and TRBJ1-1; D perhaps matches TRBD1 (5 bases). The CDR3 runs 12 residues. V gave up 3 bases and J gave up 4 bases, with 6 bases separating them. Germline loops: CDR1 MNHNS, CDR2 SASEGT. The CDR3 protein is CASSETVTEAFF. The CDR3, as DNA: TGTGCCAGCAGTGAGACAGTCACTGAAGCTTTCTTT.

This clonotype was detected ten times or more. V gene TRBV6-6 combines with J gene TRBJ2-5, with a tentative D call TRBD1 (5 bases). With 0 bases removed from V and 3 bases from J, the gap between germline ends came to 14 bases. This CDR3 contains 16 residues. The V gene's germline CDR1 is MNHNY and CDR2 SVGAGI (reference sequence). CDR3 coding DNA: TGTGCCAGCAGTTACTCAGGACAAGTTAACAAAGAGACCCAGTACTTC. Amino acids: CASSYSGQVNKETQYF.

This clonotype has more than one count but fewer than ten. This rearrangement joins TRBV20-1 to TRBJ2-1; 10 bases map to TRBD2. Per the germline V gene, CDR1 is DFQATT and CDR2 is SNEGSKA (reference sequence). The CDR3 extends over 14 amino acids. V lost 4 bases, J lost 3 bases, and 3 bases stayed unmatched. CDR3 sequence reads: CSAKRGGSYNEQFF. The CDR3 nucleotides read TGCAGTGCTAAGCGGGGGGGGAGCTACAATGAGCAGTTCTTC.

This rearrangement joins TRBV28 to TRBJ2-4; D is possibly TRBD2 (5 bases). The J call may be faulty, since TRBJ2-1 better matches the DNA end. CDR1 is MDHEN, CDR2 SYDVKM, per germline. The CDR3 loop spans 16 amino acids. The CDR3 DNA is TGTGCCAGCAGTTTTACGTCCGGGCTAGCCAAAAACATTCAGTTCTTC. Amino acids: CASSFTSGLAKNIQFF.

The chain has TRBV29-1 and TRBJ2-7; 7 bases map to TRBD1. Germline V CDR1 and CDR2: SQVTM, ANQGSEA. CDR3 length equals 13 residues. The junction had 7 bases not matched to a gene; V was cut back by 6 bases and J by 2 bases. The CDR3: CSVRDSLAYEQYF. CDR3 nucleotides: TGCAGCGTCCGGGACAGCCTAGCCTACGAGCAGTACTTC.

The V call is TRBV9, the J call TRBJ2-5; D is undetermined. The CDR3 sequence is 16 residues long. The germline gives CDR1 SGDLS, CDR2 YYNGEE. V was cut by 2 bases and J by 2 bases, with 16 bases left in between. CDR3 sequence reads: CASSVLSRTSQETQYF. DNA for the CDR3: TGTGCCAGCAGCGTCCTATCCCGGACCTCACAAGAGACCCAGTACTTC.

Comments on this clonotype: One base away lies a much larger clone, so this may be a sequencing read error. The chain couples TRBV2 to TRBJ1-2, with TRBD1 matching 9 bases. In germline, CDR1 is SNHLY, CDR2 FYNNEI. The CDR3 has 14 amino acids. CDR3 region: CASKGQGLGYGYAF. The CDR3, as DNA: TGTGCCAGCAAGGGACAGGGTTTGGGCTATGGCTACGCCTTC.

The chain links TRBV10-3 to TRBJ2-5, with 8 bases aligning to TRBD1. The CDR3 has 15 residues. Germline loops: CDR1 ENHRY, CDR2 SYGVKD. Trimming cost V 2 bases and J 5 bases; bases outside gene matches: 7. The CDR3 DNA is TGTGCCATCAGTGAGGCGGCAGGGGGCTTCGAGACCCAGTACTTC. Its translation is CAISEAAGGFETQYF.

The chain carries TRBV30 and TRBJ1-1, with D possibly TRBD1 on 5 matching bases. The V end was cut by 8 bases, the J end by 4 bases, with 14 bases between. The length of the CDR3 is 12 residues. Per the germline V gene, CDR1 is GTSNPN and CDR2 is SVGIG (reference sequence). The CDR3 protein is CATWGVGTEAFF. CDR3 bases: TGTGCCACCTGGGGGGTCGGCACTGAAGCTTTCTTT. Combining the CDR3 with reference TRBV30 and TRBJ1-1 gives the whole variable domain SQTIHQWPATLVQPVGSPLSLECTVEGTSNPNLYWYRQAAGRGLQLLFYSVGIGQISSEVPQNLSASRPQDRQFILSSKKLLLSDSGFYLCATWGVGTEAFFGQGTRLTVV.

The sample holds many counts of this clonotype. The chain recombines TRBV7-3 with TRBJ2-7; D unclear. In germline, CDR1 is SGHTA, CDR2 FQGTGA. V was shortened by 7 bases and J by 5 bases, with 24 bases between the two germline ends. The CDR3 totals 16 residues. CDR3 region: CASNPLKGKGENEQYF. In DNA, the CDR3 is TGTGCCAGCAACCCACTCAAGGGCAAGGGTGAAAACGAGCAGTACTTC. Filled out from reference TRBV7-3 and TRBJ2-7, the complete variable domain reads GAGVSQTPSNKVTEKGKYVELRCDPISGHTALYWYRQSLGQGPEFLIYFQGTGAADDSGLPNDRFFAVRPEGSVSTLKIQRTERGDSAVYLCASNPLKGKGENEQYFGPGTRLTVT.

V is TRBV13 and J is TRBJ1-6; D is uncertain. The CDR3 is 14 amino acids. The germline V gene has CDR1 PRHDT and CDR2 FYEKMQ (reference sequence). V was cut by 6 bases and J by 9 bases, with 15 bases left in between. In nucleotides, the CDR3 is TGTGCCAGCAGTTCCGGCTTCACCGTTTCACCCCTCCACTTT. Translation: CASSSGFTVSPLHF. Complete variable domain (other parts from reference TRBV13 and TRBJ1-6): AAGVIQSPRHLIKEKRETATLKCYPIPRHDTVYWYQQGPGQDPQFLISFYEKMQSDKGSIPDRFSAQQFSDYHSELNMSSLELGDSALYFCASSSGFTVSPLHFGNGTRLTVT.

Of note for this clonotype: The junction differs from germline at one of its ends, possibly a read error. The chain is built from TRBV27 and TRBJ2-7; D possibly uses TRBD1 or TRBD2 (5 bases each). Germline CDR1 reads MNHEY; CDR2 reads SMNVEV (reference sequence). The CDR3 runs to 13 residues. The CDR3 is CASSLSTGTASLF. CDR3 sequence (DNA): TGTGCCAGCAGTTTATCGACCGGGACGGCTTCTTTGTTC.